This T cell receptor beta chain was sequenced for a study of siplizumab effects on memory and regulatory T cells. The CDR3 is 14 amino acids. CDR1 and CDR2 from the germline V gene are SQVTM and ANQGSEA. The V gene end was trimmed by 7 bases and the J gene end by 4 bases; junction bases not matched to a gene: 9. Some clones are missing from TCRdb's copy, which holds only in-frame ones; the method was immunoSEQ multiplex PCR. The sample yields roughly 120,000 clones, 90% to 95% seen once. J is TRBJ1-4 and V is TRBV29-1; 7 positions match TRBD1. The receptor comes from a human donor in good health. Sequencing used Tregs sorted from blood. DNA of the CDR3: TGCAGCGCAACAAGGGGGACAGTTAATGAAAAACTGTTTTTT. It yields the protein CSATRGTVNEKLFF.